This T cell receptor beta chain stems from a study of blood T cells in healthy people across ages. The study, taken as a whole, reports: PBMC samples, being unsorted, prevented any conclusive comparison of naive and antigen-experienced cells. The study found more naive CD4+ cells and higher diversity in long-lived than aged donors.

The CDR3 runs 14 residues. Germline trimming cut 6 bases from V and 7 bases from J; bases unmatched to any gene: 12. Germline lookup yields CDR1 SQVTM and CDR2 ANQGSEA. Note on this clonotype: Antigen specificity is unknown. Given a much more abundant clone one base away, this may be a read error.

A second about 7 to 11 cycle PCR used barcoded and J-beta primers. Using its own MiXCR run on the 5' RACE reads, TCRdb lists one record per CDR3 protein. The profile covers some 1.7 million distinct CDR3 sequences, with about 28% appearing a single time and 6.5% to 8.5% taken by the ten largest. The V gene is TRBV29-1, the J gene TRBJ2-1, with 7 bases fitting TRBD1. Sequencing was carried out using blood. This TCR derives from a woman aged 25-40 years in good health. The CDR3 region has the DNA TGCAGCGTCCTTAGACAGGGTAGATTTAATGAGCAGTTCTTC. This encodes CSVLRQGRFNEQFF.